What follows are 17 T cell receptor beta chains derived from one specimen sequenced in a study of T cell responses to AZD1222 COVID-19 vaccine. This table comes from immunoSEQ multiplex PCR, and its TCRdb copy is limited to in-frame clones, with some not included. The sample has some 130,000 clones, 70% to 90% seen once. The material was peripheral blood, obtained on day 0 of AZD1222 vaccination. The receptors were sampled from an adult in good health.

This clone has just one count. The chain recombines TRBV19 with TRBJ2-1; TRBD2 matches 9 bases. Per the germline V gene, CDR1 is LNHDA and CDR2 is SQIVND (reference sequence). V lost 7 bases, J lost 7 bases, and 8 bases stayed unmatched. The CDR3 sequence is 14 residues long. The CDR3 spells CASNAAGGPNEQFF. The CDR3 region has the DNA TGTGCCAGTAATGCGGCGGGGGGGCCGAATGAGCAGTTCTTC.

This sequence joins TRBV19 and TRBJ1-5; 7 bases are shared with TRBD1. V lost 5 bases to trimming and J lost 6 bases; unmatched junction nucleotides: 7. CDR1 and CDR2 (germline): LNHDA, SQIVND (reference sequence). The CDR3 contains 14 residues. In DNA, the CDR3 is TGTGCCAGTAGTTTCAACAGGGGAGGTCAGCCCCAGCATTTT. Encoded protein: CASSFNRGGQPQHF.

This chain connects TRBV12-3 or TRBV12-4 to TRBJ1-6; D remains ambiguous. There are 12 residues in the CDR3. The V gene lost 5 bases and the J gene lost 14 bases, with 13 bases spanning the gap. The CDR3 nucleotides are TGTGCCAGCAGTCTGGGGTCTACGGCCCTCCACTTT. It codes for CASSLGSTALHF.

This chain connects TRBV28 to TRBJ1-4; no definite D call. Germline V gives CDR1 MDHEN, CDR2 SYDVKM. Trimming shortened V by 3 bases and J by 0 bases, and 14 bases separated the two germline ends. This CDR3 is built from 17 residues. The CDR3 spells CASSLFLTASTNEKLFF. The DNA of the CDR3 is TGTGCCAGCAGTTTGTTTCTAACAGCTTCAACTAATGAAAAACTGTTTTTT.

The V gene is TRBV5-1, the J gene TRBJ2-1; 10 bases are shared with TRBD1. The CDR3 length is 15 residues. The V gene's germline CDR1 is SGHRS and CDR2 YFSETQ. Trimming took 4 bases from V and 3 from J; bases not matched to a gene: 4. CDR3 DNA sequence: TGCGCCAGCAGCGCGACAGGGGGCTACTACAATGAGCAGTTCTTC. It translates to CASSATGGYYNEQFF.

This sequence joins TRBV5-5 and TRBJ1-1; D gene ambiguous. This CDR3 spans 14 amino acids. Germline V lookup: CDR1 SGHKS, CDR2 YYEKEE (reference sequence). Trimming stripped 2 bases from V and 0 bases from J, with 8 bases between. The chain's CDR3 is CASSLTSLNTEAFF. The CDR3 DNA sequence: TGTGCCAGCAGCTTAACAAGTTTGAACACTGAAGCTTTCTTT.

The rearrangement links TRBV28 to TRBJ2-1, with 10 bases fitting TRBD2. The CDR3 has 15 residues. Germline V gene sequence: CDR1 MDHEN, CDR2 SYDVKM. J was trimmed by 2 bases and V by 6 bases; bases with no gene match: 4. CDR3 nucleotides: TGTGCCAGCAGCTTCAGCGGGAGGGCCTACAATGAGCAGTTCTTC. Protein: CASSFSGRAYNEQFF.

V and J are TRBV19 and TRBJ2-3; perhaps TRBD2 as D (5 bases). V was cut by 1 base and J by 1 base, with 6 bases left in between. Per germline, CDR1 LNHDA and CDR2 SQIVND (reference sequence). CDR3 size: 14 residues. The CDR3 protein is CASSIVRGTDTQYF. CDR3 coding DNA: TGTGCCAGTAGTATAGTGAGGGGCACAGATACGCAGTATTTT.

This clone was recorded once. V usage is TRBV5-5 and J usage is TRBJ1-5; tentative D call: TRBD1 (6 bases). V was pared by 0 bases and J by 3 bases, with 13 bases between. Germline V gives CDR1 SGHKS, CDR2 YYEKEE (reference sequence). The CDR3 runs 16 residues. In DNA form, the CDR3 reads TGTGCCAGCAGCTTGGGTGGGCCAGGGGTCAATCAGCCCCAGCATTTT. It is translated as CASSLGGPGVNQPQHF.

The V gene is TRBV12-3 or TRBV12-4, the J gene TRBJ1-2; D is possibly TRBD1 (6 bases). The CDR3 consists of 13 residues. The V gene lost 6 bases and the J gene lost 4 bases, with 12 bases spanning the gap. CDR3 DNA sequence: TGTGCCAGCAGGGGCGACAGGTCCTATGGCTACACCTTC. Its protein product is CASRGDRSYGYTF.

The chain is built from TRBV3-1 (or the pseudogene TRBV3-2) and TRBJ1-1, with D tentatively TRBD1 (6 bases). The CDR3 loop spans 14 amino acids. Trimming took off 5 bases at V and 0 bases at J, with 10 bases between the two ends. Germline V lookup: CDR1 LGHDT, CDR2 YNNKEL (reference sequence). The CDR3 coding sequence is TGTGCCAGCAGCTCAGGACAGATGAACACTGAAGCTTTCTTT. Translating gives CASSSGQMNTEAFF.

The chain couples TRBV28 to TRBJ1-5; 10 bases are a match to TRBD1. CDR3 length: 14 residues. Germline CDR1 MDHEN, CDR2 SYDVKM. V dropped 6 bases and J dropped 8; count of bases not matched to a gene: 7. The CDR3 coding sequence is TGTGCCAGCAGCCAAGACAGGGGGCTTGAGCCCCAGCATTTT. Protein sequence: CASSQDRGLEPQHF.

The gene calls are TRBV18 and TRBJ2-3; TRBD2 is a possible D gene (6 bases). CDR1 KGHSH and CDR2 LQKENI come from the germline V gene. CDR3 length: 15 amino acids. Deletions cut 6 bases from V and 5 bases from J, with 18 bases between. The CDR3 reads CASSTGGARGDTQYF. CDR3 sequence (DNA): TGTGCCAGCTCGACCGGAGGGGCCCGCGGAGATACGCAGTATTTT.

The chain carries TRBV5-4 and TRBJ2-7, with 10 bases fitting TRBD2. The CDR3 runs to 16 residues. Germline values: CDR1 SGHNT, CDR2 YYREEE (reference sequence). V lost 5 bases, J lost 3 bases, and 11 bases stayed unmatched. The CDR3 DNA sequence: TGTGCCAGCAGGTCCAACCTCGGGACTAGCGACTACGAGCAGTACTTC. It specifies CASRSNLGTSDYEQYF.

Here the CDR3 DNA reads TGTGCCACGGGAAGGGTAGGGGAGACCCAGTACTTC. It encodes CATGRVGETQYF. V usage is TRBV2 and J usage is TRBJ2-5; tentative D call: TRBD2 (5 bases). This CDR3 spans 12 amino acids. V lost 10 bases, J lost 5 bases, and 14 bases lay in between. CDR1 and CDR2 from the germline V gene are SNHLY and FYNNEI.

The chain has TRBV5-1 and TRBJ1-2; D perhaps matches TRBD1 (5 bases). CDR1 is SGHRS, CDR2 YFSETQ, per germline. Trimming pared 4 bases from V and 1 base from J, leaving 14 bases between. The length of the CDR3 is 15 residues. The CDR3 loop is CASSLRDSSNYGYTF. In DNA form, the CDR3 reads TGCGCCAGCAGCCTTCGGGACTCAAGTAACTATGGCTACACCTTC.

J is TRBJ2-1 and V is TRBV7-2, with D perhaps matching TRBD2 (5 bases). Trimming removed 0 bases at V and 8 bases at J, with 14 bases between. The CDR3 loop spans 15 amino acids. Germline-derived CDR1 and CDR2 are SGHTA and FQGNSA. The CDR3 DNA follows: TGTGCCAGCAGCTTAGCGGGAGTAACAGTATATGAGCAGTTCTTC. This sequence encodes CASSLAGVTVYEQFF. The full variable domain, completed using reference TRBV7-2 and TRBJ2-1, is GAGVSQSPSNKVTEKGKDVELRCDPISGHTALYWYRQSLGQGLEFLIYFQGNSAPDKSGLPSDRFSAERTGGSVSTLTIQRTQQEDSAVYLCASSLAGVTVYEQFFGPGTRLTVL.